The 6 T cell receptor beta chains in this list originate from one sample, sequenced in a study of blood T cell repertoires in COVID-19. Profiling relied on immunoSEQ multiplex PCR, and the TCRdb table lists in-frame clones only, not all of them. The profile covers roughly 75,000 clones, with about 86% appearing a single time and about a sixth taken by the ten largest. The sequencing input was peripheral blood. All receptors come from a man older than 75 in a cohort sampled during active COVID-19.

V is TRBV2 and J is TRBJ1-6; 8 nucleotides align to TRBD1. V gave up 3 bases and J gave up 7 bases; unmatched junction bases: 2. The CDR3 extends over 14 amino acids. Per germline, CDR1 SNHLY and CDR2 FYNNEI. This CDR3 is CASSDGTGNSPLHF. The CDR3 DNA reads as TGTGCCAGCAGTGACGGGACAGGCAATTCACCCCTCCACTTT.

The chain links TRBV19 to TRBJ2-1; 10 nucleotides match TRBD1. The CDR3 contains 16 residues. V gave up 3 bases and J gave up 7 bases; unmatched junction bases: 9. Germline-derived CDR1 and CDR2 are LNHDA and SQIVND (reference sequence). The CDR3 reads CASSIFGTGVENEQFF. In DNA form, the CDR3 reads TGTGCCAGTAGTATTTTCGGGACAGGGGTTGAAAATGAGCAGTTCTTC. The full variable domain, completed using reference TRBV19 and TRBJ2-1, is DGGITQSPKYLFRKEGQNVTLSCEQNLNHDAMYWYRQDPGQGLRLIYYSQIVNDFQKGDIAEGYSVSREKKESFPLTVTSAQKNPTAFYLCASSIFGTGVENEQFFGPGTRLTVL.

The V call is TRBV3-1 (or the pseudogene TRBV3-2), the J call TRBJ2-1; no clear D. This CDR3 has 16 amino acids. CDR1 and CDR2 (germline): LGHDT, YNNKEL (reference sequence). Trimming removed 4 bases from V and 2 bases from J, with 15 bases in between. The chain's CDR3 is CASSLQTPTPYNEQFF. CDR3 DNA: TGTGCCAGCAGCCTCCAGACACCTACCCCCTACAATGAGCAGTTCTTC.

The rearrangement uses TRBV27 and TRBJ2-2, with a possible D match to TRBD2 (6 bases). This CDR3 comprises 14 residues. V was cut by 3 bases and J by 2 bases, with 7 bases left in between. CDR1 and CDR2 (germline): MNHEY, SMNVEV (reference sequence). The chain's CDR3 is CASSLDYNTGELFF. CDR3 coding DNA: TGTGCCAGCAGTTTGGACTACAACACCGGGGAGCTGTTTTTT.

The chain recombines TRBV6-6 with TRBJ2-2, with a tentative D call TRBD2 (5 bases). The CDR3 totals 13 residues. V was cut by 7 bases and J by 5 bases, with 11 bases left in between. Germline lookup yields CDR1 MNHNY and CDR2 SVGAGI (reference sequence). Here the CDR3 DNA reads TGTGCCAGCAACCCTAGCTGGACCGGGGAGCTGTTTTTT. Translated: CASNPSWTGELFF.

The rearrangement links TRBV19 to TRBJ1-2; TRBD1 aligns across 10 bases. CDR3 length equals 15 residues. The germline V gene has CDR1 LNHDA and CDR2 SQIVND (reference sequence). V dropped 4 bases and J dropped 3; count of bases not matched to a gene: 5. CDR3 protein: CASSRTGTGDYGYTF. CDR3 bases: TGTGCCAGTAGTAGAACCGGGACAGGGGACTATGGCTACACCTTC.